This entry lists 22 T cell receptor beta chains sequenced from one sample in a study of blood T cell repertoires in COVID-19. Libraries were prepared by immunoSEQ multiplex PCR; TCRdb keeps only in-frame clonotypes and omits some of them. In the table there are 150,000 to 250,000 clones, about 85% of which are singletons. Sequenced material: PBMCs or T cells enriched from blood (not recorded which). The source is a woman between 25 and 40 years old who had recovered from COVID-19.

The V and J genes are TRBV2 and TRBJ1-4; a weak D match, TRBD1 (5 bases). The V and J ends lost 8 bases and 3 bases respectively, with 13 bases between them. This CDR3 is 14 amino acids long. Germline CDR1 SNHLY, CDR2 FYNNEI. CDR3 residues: CASDGHSPNEKLFF. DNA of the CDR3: TGTGCCAGCGACGGACATTCGCCTAATGAAAAACTGTTTTTT.

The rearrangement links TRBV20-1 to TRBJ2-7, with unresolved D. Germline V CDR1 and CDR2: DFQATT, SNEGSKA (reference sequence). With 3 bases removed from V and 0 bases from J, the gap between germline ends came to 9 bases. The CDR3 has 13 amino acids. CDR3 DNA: TGCAGTGCTAGTACGGCTAGCTCCTACGAGCAGTACTTC. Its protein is CSASTASSYEQYF.

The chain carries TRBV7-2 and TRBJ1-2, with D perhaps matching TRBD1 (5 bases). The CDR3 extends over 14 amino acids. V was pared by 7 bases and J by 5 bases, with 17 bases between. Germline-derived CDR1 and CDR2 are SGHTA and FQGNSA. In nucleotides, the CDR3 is TGTGCCAGCACCTCCGCGGACAAAATTTATGGCTACACCTTC. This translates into CASTSADKIYGYTF.

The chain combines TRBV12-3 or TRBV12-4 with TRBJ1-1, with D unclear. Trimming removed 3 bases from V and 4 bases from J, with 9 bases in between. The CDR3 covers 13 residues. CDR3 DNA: TGTGCCAGCAGTTTGAGACAAATCACTGAAGCTTTCTTT. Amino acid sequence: CASSLRQITEAFF.

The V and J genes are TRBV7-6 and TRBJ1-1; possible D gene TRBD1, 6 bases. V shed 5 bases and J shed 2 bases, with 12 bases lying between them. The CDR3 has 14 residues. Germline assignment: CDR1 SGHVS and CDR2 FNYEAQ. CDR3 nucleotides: TGTGCCAGCAGCCGTACAGGGCCCAACACTGAAGCTTTCTTT. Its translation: CASSRTGPNTEAFF.

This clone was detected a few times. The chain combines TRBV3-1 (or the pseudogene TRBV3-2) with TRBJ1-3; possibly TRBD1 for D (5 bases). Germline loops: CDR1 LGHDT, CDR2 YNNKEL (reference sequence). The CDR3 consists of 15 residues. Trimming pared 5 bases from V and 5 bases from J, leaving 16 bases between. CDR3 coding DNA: TGTGCCAGCAGCATCGGTCAAGGGGCTAGAAACACCATATATTTT. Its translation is CASSIGQGARNTIYF.

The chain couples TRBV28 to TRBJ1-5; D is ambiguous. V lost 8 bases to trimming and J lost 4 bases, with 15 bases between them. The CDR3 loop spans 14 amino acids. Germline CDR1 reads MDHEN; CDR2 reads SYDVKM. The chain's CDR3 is CASSAPGGNQPQHF. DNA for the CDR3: TGTGCCAGCTCCGCCCCGGGTGGGAATCAGCCCCAGCATTTT.

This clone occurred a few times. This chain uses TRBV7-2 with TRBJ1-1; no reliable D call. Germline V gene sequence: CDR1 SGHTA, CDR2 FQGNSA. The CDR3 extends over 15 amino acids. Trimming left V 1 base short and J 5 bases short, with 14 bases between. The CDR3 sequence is CASSLEGVPWTEAFF. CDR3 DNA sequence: TGTGCCAGCAGCTTAGAGGGAGTACCATGGACTGAAGCTTTCTTT.

For the CDR3, the DNA is TGTGCCAGCTTCCGGGACAGGGGTAACGAGCAGTACTTC. Translating it yields CASFRDRGNEQYF. The chain links TRBV18 to TRBJ2-7; the match to TRBD1 covers 10 bases. V shed 7 bases and J 5 bases; nucleotides not matched to a gene: 5. This CDR3 has 13 amino acids. Germline assignment: CDR1 KGHSH and CDR2 LQKENI.

The CDR3: CASSALASNYGYTF. In DNA, the CDR3 is TGTGCCAGCAGTGCCCTAGCCAGTAACTATGGCTACACCTTC. This chain joins TRBV2 and TRBJ1-2; no definite D call. The germline V and J ends were trimmed by 4 bases and 1 base, with 10 bases remaining between them. Per germline, CDR1 SNHLY and CDR2 FYNNEI. The CDR3 consists of 14 residues.

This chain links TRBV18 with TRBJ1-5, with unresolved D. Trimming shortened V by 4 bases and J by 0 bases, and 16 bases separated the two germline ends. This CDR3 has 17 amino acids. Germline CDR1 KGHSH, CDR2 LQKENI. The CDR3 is CASSRYRDSNSNQPQHF. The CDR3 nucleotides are TGTGCCAGCTCACGATACAGAGATTCCAATAGCAATCAGCCCCAGCATTTT.

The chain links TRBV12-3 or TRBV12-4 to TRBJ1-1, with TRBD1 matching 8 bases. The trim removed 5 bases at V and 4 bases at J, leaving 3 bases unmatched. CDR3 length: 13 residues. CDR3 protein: CASSGQGGTEAFF. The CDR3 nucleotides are TGTGCCAGCAGTGGACAGGGAGGCACTGAAGCTTTCTTT.

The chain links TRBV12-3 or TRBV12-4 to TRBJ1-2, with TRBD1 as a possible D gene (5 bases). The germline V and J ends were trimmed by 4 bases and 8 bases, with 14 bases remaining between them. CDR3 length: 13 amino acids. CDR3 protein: CASSSPGGYGYTF. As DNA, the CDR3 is TGTGCCAGCAGTTCGCCGGGGGGGTACGGCTACACCTTC.

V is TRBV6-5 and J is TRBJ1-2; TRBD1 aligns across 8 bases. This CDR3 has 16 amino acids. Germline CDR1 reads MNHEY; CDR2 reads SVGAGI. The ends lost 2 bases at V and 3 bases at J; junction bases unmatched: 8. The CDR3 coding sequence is TGTGCCAGCAGTTACGTTTTTGGACAGGGCGACTATGGCTACACCTTC. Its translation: CASSYVFGQGDYGYTF.

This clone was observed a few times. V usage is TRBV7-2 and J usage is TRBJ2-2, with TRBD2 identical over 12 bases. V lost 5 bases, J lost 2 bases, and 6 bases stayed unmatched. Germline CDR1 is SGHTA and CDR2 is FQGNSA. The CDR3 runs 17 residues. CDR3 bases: TGTGCCAGCAGCACCCGGACTAGCGGGGCCAACACCGGGGAGCTGTTTTTT. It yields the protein CASSTRTSGANTGELFF.

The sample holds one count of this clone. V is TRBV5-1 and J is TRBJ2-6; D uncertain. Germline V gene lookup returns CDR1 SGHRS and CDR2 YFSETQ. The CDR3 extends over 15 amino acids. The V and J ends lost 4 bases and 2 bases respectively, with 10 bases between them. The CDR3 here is CASSQVSTGANVLTF. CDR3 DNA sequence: TGCGCCAGCAGCCAGGTCTCGACTGGGGCCAACGTCCTGACTTTC.

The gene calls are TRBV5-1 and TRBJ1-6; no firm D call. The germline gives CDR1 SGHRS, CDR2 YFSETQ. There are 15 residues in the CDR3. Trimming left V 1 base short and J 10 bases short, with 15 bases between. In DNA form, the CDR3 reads TGCGCCAGCAGCTTGTTGCAGGAGGCGGGCTCACCCCTCCACTTT. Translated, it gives CASSLLQEAGSPLHF.

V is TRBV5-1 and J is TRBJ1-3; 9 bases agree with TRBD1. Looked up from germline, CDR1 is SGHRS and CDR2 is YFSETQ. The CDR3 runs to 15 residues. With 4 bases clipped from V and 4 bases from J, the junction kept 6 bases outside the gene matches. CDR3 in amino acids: CASSVGQGRGNTIYF. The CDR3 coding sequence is TGCGCCAGCAGCGTAGGACAGGGGAGAGGAAACACCATATATTTT.

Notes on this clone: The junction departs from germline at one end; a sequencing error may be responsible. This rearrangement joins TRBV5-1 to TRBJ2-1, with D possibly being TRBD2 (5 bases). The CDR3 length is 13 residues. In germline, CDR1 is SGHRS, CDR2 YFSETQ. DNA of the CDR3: TGCGCCAGCAGCTCGACGTTTCTACTAGAGCGGTTCTTC. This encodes CASSSTFLLERFF.

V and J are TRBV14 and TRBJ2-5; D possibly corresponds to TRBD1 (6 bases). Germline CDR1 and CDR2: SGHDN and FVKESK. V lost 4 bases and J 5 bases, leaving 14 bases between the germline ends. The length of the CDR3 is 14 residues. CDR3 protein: CASSPTGFGETQYF. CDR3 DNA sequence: TGTGCCAGCAGCCCAACAGGGTTTGGGGAGACCCAGTACTTC.

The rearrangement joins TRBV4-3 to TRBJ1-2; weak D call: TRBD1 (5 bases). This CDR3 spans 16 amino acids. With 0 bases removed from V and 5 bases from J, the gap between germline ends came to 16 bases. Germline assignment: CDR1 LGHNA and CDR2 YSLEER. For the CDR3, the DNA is TGCGCCAGCAGCCAAGATGCGGGGCGCCGAGGATATGGCTACACCTTC. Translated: CASSQDAGRRGYGYTF.

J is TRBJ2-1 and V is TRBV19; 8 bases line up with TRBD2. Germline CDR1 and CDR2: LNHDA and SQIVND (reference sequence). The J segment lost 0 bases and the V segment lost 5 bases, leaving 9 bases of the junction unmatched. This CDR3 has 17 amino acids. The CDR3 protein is CASSEGLAESSYNEQFF. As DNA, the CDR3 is TGTGCCAGTAGTGAAGGACTAGCTGAAAGCTCCTACAATGAGCAGTTCTTC.